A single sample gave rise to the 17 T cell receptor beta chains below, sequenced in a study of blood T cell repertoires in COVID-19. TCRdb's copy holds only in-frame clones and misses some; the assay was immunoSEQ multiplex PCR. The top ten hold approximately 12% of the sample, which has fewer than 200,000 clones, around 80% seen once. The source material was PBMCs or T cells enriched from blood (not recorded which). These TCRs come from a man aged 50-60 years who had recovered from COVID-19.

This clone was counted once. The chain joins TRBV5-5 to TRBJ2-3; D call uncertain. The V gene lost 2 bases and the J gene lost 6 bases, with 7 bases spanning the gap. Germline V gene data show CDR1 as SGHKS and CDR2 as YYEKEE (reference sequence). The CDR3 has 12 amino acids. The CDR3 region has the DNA TGTGCCAGCAGCTTTTATGCGGATACGCAGTATTTT. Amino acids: CASSFYADTQYF. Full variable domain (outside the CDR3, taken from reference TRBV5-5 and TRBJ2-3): DAGVTQSPTHLIKTRGQQVTLRCSPISGHKSVSWYQQVLGQGPQFIFQYYEKEERGRGNFPDRFSARQFPNYSSELNVNALLLGDSALYLCASSFYADTQYFGPGTRLTVL.

CDR3 sequence reads: CASAENGQIYGYTF. CDR3 coding DNA: TGTGCCAGCGCGGAGAACGGACAGATCTATGGCTACACCTTC. The rearrangement links TRBV6-5 to TRBJ1-2; possible D gene TRBD1, 6 bases. The CDR3 length is 14 residues. Per germline, CDR1 MNHEY and CDR2 SVGAGI. Deletions cut 8 bases from V and 4 bases from J, with 17 bases between.

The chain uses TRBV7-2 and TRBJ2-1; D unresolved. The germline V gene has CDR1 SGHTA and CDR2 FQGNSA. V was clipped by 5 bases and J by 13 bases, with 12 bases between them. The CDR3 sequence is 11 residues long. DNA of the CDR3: TGTGCCAGCAGCCCCGACTTGAAACAGTTCTTC. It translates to CASSPDLKQFF.

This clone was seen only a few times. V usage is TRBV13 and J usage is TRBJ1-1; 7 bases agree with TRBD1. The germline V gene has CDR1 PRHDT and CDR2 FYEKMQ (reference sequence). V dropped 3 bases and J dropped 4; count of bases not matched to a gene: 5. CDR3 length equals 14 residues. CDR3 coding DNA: TGTGCCAGCAGCTTTGAGGGGGCGCGCACTGAAGCTTTCTTT. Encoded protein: CASSFEGARTEAFF.

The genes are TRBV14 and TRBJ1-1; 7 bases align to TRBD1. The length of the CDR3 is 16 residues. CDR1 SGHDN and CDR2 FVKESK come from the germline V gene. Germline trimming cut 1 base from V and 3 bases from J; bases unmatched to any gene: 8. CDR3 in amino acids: CASSQGLEGADTEAFF. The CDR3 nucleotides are TGTGCCAGCAGCCAAGGACTGGAGGGGGCAGACACTGAAGCTTTCTTT.

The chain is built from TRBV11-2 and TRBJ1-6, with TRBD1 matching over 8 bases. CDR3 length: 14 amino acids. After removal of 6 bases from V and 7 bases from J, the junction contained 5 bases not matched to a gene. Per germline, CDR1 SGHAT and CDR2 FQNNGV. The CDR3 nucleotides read TGTGCCAGCAGACCACGGACAGGGAATTCACCCCTCCACTTT. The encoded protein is CASRPRTGNSPLHF.

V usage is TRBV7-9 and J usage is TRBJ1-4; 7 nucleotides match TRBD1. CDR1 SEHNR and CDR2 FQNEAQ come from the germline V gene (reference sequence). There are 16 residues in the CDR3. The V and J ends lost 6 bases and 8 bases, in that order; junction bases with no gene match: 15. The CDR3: CASRRSGTAAGEKLFF. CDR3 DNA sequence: TGTGCCAGCAGGAGATCCGGGACAGCCGCGGGAGAAAAACTGTTTTTT.

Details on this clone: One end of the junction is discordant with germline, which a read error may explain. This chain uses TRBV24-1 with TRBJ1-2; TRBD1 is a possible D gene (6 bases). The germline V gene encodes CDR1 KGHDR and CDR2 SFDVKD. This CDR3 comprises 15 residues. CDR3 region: CDMGSGTPTNYGYTF. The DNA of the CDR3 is TGCGACATGGGGTCCGGGACACCTACTAACTATGGCTACACCTTC.

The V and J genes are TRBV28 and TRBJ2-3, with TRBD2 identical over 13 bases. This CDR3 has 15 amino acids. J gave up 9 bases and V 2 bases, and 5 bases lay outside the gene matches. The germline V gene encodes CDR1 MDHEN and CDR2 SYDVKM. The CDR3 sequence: CASSLTSGGAGTQYF. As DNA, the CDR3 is TGTGCCAGCAGTTTAACTAGCGGGGGGGCTGGGACGCAGTATTTT.

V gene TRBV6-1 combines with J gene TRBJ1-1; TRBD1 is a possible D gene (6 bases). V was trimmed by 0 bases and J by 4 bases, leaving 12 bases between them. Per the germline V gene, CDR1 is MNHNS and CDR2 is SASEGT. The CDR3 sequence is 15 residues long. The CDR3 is CASSEAAQGGTEAFF. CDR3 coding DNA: TGTGCCAGCAGTGAAGCGGCCCAAGGGGGCACTGAAGCTTTCTTT.

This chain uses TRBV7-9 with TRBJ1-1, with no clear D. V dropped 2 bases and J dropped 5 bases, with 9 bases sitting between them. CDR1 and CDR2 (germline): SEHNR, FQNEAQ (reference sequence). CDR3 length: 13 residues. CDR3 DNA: TGTGCCAGCAGCTTAAGTCGTGAGACTGAAGCTTTCTTT. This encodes CASSLSRETEAFF.

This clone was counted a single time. CDR3 nucleotides: TGTGCCAGCAGTTACTCACGGGTACTCTCTGGAAACACCATATATTTT. Translated, it gives CASSYSRVLSGNTIYF. The chain uses TRBV6-2 or TRBV6-3 and TRBJ1-3; D ambiguous. The CDR3 sequence is 16 residues long. The V and J ends lost 0 bases and 0 bases respectively, with 9 bases between them. In germline, CDR1 is MNHEY, CDR2 SVGEGT.

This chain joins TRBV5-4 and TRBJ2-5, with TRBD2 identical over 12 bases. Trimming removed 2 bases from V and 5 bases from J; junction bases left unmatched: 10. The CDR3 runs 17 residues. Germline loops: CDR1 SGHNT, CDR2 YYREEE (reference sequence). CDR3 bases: TGTGCCAGCAGCTTTGAACTAGCGGGGGGCCTTGGGGAGACCCAGTACTTC. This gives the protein CASSFELAGGLGETQYF. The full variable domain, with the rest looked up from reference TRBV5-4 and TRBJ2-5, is ETGVTQSPTHLIKTRGQQVTLRCSSQSGHNTVSWYQQALGQGPQFIFQYYREEENGRGNFPPRFSGLQFPNYSSELNVNALELDDSALYLCASSFELAGGLGETQYFGPGTRLLVL.

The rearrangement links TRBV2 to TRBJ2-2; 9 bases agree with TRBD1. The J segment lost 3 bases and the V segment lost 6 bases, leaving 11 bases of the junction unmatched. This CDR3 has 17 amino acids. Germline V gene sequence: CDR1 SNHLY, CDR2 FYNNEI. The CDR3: CASSLGQGRVYTGELFF. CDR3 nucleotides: TGTGCCAGCAGCCTAGGACAGGGGAGGGTATACACCGGGGAGCTGTTTTTT.

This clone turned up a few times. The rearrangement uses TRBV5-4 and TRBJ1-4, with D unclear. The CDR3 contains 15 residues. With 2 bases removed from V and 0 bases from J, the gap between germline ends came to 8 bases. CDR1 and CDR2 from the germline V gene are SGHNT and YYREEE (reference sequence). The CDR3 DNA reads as TGTGCCAGCAGCTTTGGACTGCCAACTAATGAAAAACTGTTTTTT. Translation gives CASSFGLPTNEKLFF.

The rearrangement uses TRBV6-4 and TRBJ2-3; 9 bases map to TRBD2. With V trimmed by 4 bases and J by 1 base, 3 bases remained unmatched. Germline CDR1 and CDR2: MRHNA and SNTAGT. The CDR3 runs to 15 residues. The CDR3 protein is CASSAASGGTDTQYF. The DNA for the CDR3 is TGTGCCAGCAGTGCGGCTAGCGGGGGCACAGATACGCAGTATTTT.

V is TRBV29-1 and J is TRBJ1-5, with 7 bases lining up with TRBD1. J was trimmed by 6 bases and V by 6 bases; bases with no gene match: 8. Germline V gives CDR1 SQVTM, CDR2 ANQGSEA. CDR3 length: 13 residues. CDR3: CSVSPGQSQPQHF. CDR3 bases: TGCAGCGTGTCCCCGGGACAGAGTCAGCCCCAGCATTTT.